This TCR beta chain was observed in a study of low-dose radiotherapy and immunotherapy resistance in tumors. Time point of the sample: before trial treatment. Patients with advanced, tumor-infiltrating lymphocyte-negative solid tumors were eligible. Covering alpha and beta chains, TRAV- and TRBV-specific primers were used for the first-strand cDNA. A constant-region primer paired with the V-primer adapter amplified TCRs over about 19 PCR cycles. MiXCR, applied by TCRdb to the reads, yields one record per CDR3 protein. This table has some 71,000 distinct CDR3 sequences, less than 40% appearing once. This clonotype was detected once. Here the sequenced sample was PBMCs, taken before treatment. The sequence came from a female donor with ovarian cancer.

The CDR3 reads CASRERQIGYTF. The CDR3 DNA reads TGTGCCAGCAGAGAGAGACAGATTGGCTACACCTTC. V is TRBV27 and J is TRBJ1-2, with D tentatively TRBD1 (5 bases). The CDR3 runs to 12 residues. Between the trimmed V and J ends, which lost 6 bases and 7 bases, there was a span of 12 bases. CDR1 and CDR2 (germline): MNHEY, SMNVEV (reference sequence).